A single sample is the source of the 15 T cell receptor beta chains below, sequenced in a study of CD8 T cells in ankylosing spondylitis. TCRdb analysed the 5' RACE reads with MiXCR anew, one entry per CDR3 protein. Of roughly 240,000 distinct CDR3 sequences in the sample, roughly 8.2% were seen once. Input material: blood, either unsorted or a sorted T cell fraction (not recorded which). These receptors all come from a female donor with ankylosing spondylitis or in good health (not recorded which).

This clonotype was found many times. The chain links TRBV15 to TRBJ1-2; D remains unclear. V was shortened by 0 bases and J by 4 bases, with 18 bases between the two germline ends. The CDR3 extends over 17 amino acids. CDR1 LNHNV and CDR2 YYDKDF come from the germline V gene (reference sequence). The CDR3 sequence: CATSRDLEVGRVYGYTF. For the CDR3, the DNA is TGTGCCACCAGCAGAGATCTAGAGGTTGGTCGTGTCTATGGCTACACCTTC.

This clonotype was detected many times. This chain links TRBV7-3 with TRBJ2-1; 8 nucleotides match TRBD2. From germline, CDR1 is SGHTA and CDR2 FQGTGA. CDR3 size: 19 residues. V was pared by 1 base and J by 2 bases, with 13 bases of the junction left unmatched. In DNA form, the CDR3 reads TGTGCCAGCAGCTTAAGAGGGGTAGCGGGACAAATTCCCTACAATGAGCAGTTCTTC. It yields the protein CASSLRGVAGQIPYNEQFF.

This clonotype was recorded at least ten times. The CDR3 coding sequence is TGTGCCAGCAGTTATTCTAGCGGGAGCCTGAACACCGGGGAGCTGTTTTTT. As protein: CASSYSSGSLNTGELFF. V is TRBV27 and J is TRBJ2-2; 10 bases align to TRBD2. The length of the CDR3 is 17 residues. The V gene end was trimmed by 4 bases and the J gene end by 1 base; junction bases not matched to a gene: 6. Germline CDR1 reads MNHEY; CDR2 reads SMNVEV (reference sequence).

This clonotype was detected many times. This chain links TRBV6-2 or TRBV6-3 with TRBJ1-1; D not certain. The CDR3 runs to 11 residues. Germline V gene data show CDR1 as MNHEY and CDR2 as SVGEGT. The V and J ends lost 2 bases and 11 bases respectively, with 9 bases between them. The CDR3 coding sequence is TGTGCCAGCAGTTACCGCCGTGAGGCTTTCTTT. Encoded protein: CASSYRREAFF.

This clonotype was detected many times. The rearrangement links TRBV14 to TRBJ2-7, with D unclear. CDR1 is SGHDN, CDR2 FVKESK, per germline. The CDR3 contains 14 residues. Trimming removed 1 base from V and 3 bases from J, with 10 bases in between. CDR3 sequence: CASSQGRYFYEQYF. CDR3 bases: TGTGCCAGCAGCCAAGGCAGGTACTTCTACGAGCAGTACTTC.

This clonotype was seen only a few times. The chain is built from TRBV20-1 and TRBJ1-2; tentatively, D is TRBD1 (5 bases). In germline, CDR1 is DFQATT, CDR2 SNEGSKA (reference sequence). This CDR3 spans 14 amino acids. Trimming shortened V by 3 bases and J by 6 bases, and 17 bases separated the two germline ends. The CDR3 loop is CSARWDPRLHGYTF. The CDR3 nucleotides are TGCAGTGCTAGGTGGGACCCCCGACTGCATGGCTACACCTTC.

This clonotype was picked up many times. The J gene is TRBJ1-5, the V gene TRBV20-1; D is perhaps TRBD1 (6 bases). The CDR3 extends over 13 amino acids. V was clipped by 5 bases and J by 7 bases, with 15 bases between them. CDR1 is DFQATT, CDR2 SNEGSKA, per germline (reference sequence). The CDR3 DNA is TGCAGTGCTTCCCCTGGACAGTCCCAGCCCCAGCATTTT. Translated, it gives CSASPGQSQPQHF.

The CDR3 DNA follows: TGCGCCAGCAGTACTGCCGGGGAGCTGTTTTTT. It encodes CASSTAGELFF. The rearrangement joins TRBV10-2 to TRBJ2-2; D ambiguous. This CDR3 is built from 11 residues. V was cut by 5 bases and J by 6 bases, with 4 bases left in between. CDR1 and CDR2 from the germline V gene are WSHSY and SAAADI.

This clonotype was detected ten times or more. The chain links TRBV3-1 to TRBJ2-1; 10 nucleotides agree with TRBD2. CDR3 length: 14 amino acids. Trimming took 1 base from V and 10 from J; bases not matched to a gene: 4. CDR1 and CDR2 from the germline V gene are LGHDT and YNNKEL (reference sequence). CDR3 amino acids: CASSQASGSREQFF. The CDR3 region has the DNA TGTGCCAGCAGCCAAGCTAGCGGGAGCAGGGAGCAGTTCTTC.

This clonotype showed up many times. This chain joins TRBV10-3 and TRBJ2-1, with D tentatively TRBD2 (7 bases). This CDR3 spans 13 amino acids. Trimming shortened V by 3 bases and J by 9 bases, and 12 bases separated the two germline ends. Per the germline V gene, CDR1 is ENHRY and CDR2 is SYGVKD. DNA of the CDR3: TGTGCCATCAGTGAAAAGGGGGAGGGTGAGCAGTTCTTC. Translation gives CAISEKGEGEQFF.

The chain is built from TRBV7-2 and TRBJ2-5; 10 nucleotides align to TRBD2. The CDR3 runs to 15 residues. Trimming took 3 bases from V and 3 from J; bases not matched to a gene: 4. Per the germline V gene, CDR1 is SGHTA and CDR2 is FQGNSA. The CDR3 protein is CASSFGTSAKETQYF. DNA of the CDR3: TGTGCCAGCAGCTTCGGGACTAGCGCAAAAGAGACCCAGTACTTC.

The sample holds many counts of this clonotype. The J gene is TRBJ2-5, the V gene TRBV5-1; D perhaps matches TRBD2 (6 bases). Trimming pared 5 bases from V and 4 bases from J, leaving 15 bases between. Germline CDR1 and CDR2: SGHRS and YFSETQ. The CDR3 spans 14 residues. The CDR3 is CASRGLSGGETQYF. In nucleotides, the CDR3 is TGCGCCAGCAGGGGGCTTAGCGGTGGAGAGACCCAGTACTTC. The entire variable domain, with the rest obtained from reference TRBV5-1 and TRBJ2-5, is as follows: KAGVTQTPRYLIKTRGQQVTLSCSPISGHRSVSWYQQTPGQGLQFLFEYFSETQRNKGNFPGRFSGRQFSNSRSEMNVSTLELGDSALYLCASRGLSGGETQYFGPGTRLLVL.

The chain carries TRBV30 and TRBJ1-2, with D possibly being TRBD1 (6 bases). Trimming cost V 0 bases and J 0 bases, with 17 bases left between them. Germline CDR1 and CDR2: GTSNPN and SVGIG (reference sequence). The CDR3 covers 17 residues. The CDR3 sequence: CAWSVPRQAIPNYGYTF. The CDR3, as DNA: TGTGCCTGGAGTGTACCGAGACAGGCGATACCTAACTATGGCTACACCTTC.

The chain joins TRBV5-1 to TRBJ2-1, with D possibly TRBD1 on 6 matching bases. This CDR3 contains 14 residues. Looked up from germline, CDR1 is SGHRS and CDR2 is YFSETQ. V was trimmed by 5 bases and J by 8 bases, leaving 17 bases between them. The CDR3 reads CASRRGRGSDEQFF. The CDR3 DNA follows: TGCGCCAGCAGAAGGGGAAGGGGGTCGGATGAGCAGTTCTTC.

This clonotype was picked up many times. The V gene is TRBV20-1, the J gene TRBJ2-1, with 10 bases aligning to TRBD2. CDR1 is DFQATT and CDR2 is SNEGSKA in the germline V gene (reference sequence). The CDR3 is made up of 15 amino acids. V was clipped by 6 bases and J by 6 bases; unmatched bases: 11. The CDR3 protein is CSAKRASGRANEQFF. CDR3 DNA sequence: TGCAGTGCAAAGAGGGCTAGCGGGAGAGCCAATGAGCAGTTCTTC.